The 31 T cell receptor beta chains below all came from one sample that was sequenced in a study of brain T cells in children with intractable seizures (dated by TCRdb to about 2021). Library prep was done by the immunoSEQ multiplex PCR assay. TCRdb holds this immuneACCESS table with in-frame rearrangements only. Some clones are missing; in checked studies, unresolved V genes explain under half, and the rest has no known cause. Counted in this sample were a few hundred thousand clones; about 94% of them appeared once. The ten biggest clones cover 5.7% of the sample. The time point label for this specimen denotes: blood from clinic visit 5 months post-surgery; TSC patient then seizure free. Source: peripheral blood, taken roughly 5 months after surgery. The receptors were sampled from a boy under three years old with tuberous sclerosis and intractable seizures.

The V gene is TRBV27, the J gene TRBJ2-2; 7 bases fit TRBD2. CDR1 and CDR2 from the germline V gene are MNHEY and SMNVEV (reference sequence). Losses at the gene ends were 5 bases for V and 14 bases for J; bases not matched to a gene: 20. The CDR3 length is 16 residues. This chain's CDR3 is CASSPDDEGLVGGLFF. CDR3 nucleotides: TGTGCCAGCAGTCCCGACGACGAAGGACTAGTGGGTGGTCTGTTTTTT.

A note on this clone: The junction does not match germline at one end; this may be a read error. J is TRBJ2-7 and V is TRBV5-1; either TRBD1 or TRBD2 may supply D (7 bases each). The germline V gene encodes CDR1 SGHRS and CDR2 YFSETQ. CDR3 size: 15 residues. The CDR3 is CASSFSGTDAYERYF. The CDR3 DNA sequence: TGCGCCAGCAGCTTCAGCGGGACAGACGCCTACGAGCGGTACTTC. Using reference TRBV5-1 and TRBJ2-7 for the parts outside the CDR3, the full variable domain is KAGVTQTPRYLIKTRGQQVTLSCSPISGHRSVSWYQQTPGQGLQFLFEYFSETQRNKGNFPGRFSGRQFSNSRSEMNVSTLELGDSALYLCASSFSGTDAYERYFGPGTRLTVT.

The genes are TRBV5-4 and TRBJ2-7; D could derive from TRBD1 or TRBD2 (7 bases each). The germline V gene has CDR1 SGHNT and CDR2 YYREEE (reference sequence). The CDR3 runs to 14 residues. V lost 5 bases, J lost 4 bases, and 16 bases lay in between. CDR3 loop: CASSRGGGFYEQYF. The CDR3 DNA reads TGTGCCAGCAGTCGGGGAGGGGGCTTTTACGAGCAGTACTTC.

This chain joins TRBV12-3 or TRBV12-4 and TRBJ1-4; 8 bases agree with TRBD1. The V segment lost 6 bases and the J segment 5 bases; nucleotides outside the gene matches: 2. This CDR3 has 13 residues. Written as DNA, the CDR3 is TGTGCCAGCAGACAGGGGGGAAATGAAAAACTGTTTTTT. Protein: CASRQGGNEKLFF.

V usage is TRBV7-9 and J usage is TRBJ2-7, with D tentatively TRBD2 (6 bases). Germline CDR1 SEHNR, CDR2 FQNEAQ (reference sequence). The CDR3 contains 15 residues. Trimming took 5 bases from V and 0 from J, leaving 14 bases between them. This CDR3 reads CASSPTGDSSYEQYF. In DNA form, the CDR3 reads TGTGCCAGCAGCCCCACCGGGGACTCCTCCTACGAGCAGTACTTC. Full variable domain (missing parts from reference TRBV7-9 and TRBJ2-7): DTGVSQNPRHKITKRGQNVTFRCDPISEHNRLYWYRQTLGQGPEFLTYFQNEAQLEKSRLLSDRFSAERPKGSFSTLEIQRTEQGDSAMYLCASSPTGDSSYEQYFGPGTRLTVT.

CDR3 coding DNA: TGTGCCAGCAGCTTAGAGTGGGTGGGTCGTAACATTCAGTACTTC. Its translation is CASSLEWVGRNIQYF. The chain carries TRBV7-2 and TRBJ2-4; the D is unclear. Deletions cut 1 base from V and 7 bases from J, with 14 bases between. Germline V gives CDR1 SGHTA, CDR2 FQGNSA. The CDR3 length is 15 residues.

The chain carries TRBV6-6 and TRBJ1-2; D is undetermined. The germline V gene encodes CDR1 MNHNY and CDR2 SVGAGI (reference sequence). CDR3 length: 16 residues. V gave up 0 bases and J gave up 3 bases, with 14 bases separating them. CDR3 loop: CASSYSLKGRYYGYTF. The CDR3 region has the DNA TGTGCCAGCAGTTACTCTCTTAAGGGTAGATACTATGGCTACACCTTC.

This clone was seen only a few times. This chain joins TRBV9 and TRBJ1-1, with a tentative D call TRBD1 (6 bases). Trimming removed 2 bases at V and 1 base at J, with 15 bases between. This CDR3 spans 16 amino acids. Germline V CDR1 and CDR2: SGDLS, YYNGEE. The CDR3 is CASSVLDSLKNTEAFF. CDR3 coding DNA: TGTGCCAGCAGCGTCTTGGACAGCCTAAAGAACACTGAAGCTTTCTTT.

CDR3 region: CASSYLAGGHNEQFF. The CDR3 DNA follows: TGTGCCAGCAGCTATCTAGCCGGAGGTCACAATGAGCAGTTCTTC. The chain is built from TRBV7-2 and TRBJ2-1; a weak D match, TRBD2 (5 bases). From germline, CDR1 is SGHTA and CDR2 FQGNSA. The V end lost 4 bases, the J end lost 5 bases, and 15 bases lay between the germline ends. CDR3 length: 15 residues. Variable domain in full (rest from reference TRBV7-2 and TRBJ2-1): GAGVSQSPSNKVTEKGKDVELRCDPISGHTALYWYRQSLGQGLEFLIYFQGNSAPDKSGLPSDRFSAERTGGSVSTLTIQRTQQEDSAVYLCASSYLAGGHNEQFFGPGTRLTVL.

The CDR3 nucleotides are TGTGCCAGTAGTAAGGAAAGTCGAGTCGCGAACACCGGGGAGCTGTTTTTT. This codes for CASSKESRVANTGELFF. The V gene is TRBV19, the J gene TRBJ2-2; D unresolved. Trimming removed 4 bases from V and 0 bases from J, with 15 bases in between. There are 17 residues in the CDR3. The germline CDR1 and CDR2 sequences are LNHDA and SQIVND (reference sequence).

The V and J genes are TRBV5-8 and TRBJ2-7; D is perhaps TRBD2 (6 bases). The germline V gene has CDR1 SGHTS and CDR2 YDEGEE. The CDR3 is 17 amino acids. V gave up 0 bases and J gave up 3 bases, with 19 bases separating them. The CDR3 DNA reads TGTGCCAGCAGCTTGGGCGGAGGGGCGAAAGTGGGCTACGAGCAGTACTTC. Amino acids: CASSLGGGAKVGYEQYF.

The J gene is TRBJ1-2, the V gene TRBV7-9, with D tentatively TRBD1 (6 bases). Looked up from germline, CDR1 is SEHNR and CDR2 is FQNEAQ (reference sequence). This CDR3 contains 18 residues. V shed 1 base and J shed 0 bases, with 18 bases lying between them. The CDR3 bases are TGTGCCAGCAGCTTAGTGGCAGGGGCCGCCGTTACTAACTATGGCTACACCTTC. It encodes CASSLVAGAAVTNYGYTF.

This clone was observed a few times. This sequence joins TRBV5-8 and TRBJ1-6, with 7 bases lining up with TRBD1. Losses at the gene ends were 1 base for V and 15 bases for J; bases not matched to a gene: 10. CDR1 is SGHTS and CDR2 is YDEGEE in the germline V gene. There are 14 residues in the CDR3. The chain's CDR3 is CASSLPSRGRILHF. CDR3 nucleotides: TGTGCCAGCAGCTTGCCGAGTAGGGGGCGGATCCTCCACTTT.

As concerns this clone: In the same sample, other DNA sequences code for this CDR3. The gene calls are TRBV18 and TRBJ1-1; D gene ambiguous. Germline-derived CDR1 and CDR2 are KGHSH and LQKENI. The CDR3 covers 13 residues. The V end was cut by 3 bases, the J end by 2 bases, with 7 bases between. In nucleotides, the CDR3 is TGTGCCAGCTCACCTTCTGAAAACACTGAAGCTTTCTTT. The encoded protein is CASSPSENTEAFF.

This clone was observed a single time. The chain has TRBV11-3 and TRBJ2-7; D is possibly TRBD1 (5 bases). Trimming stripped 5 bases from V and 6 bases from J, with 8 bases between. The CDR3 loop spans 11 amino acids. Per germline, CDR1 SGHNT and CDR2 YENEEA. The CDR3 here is CASSPGFEQYF. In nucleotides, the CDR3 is TGTGCCAGCAGCCCAGGGTTCGAGCAGTACTTC.

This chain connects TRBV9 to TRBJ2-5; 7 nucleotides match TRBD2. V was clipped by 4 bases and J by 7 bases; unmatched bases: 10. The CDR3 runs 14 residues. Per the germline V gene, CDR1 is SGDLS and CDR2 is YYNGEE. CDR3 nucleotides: TGTGCCAGCAGCTCTGGCGGGAGTTCTGGGACCCAGTACTTC. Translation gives CASSSGGSSGTQYF.

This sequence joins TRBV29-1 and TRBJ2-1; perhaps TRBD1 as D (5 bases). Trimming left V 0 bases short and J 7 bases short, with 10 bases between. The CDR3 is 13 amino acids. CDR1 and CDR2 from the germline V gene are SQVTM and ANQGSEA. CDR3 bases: TGCAGCGTTGAAGAAAGTCAGGGAAATGAGCAGTTCTTC. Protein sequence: CSVEESQGNEQFF.

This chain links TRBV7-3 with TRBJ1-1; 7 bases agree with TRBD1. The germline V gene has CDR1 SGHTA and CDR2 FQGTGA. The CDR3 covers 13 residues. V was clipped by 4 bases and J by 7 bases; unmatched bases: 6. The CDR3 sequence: CASSSTRDSEAFF. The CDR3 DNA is TGTGCCAGCAGCTCCACCAGGGACAGTGAAGCTTTCTTT. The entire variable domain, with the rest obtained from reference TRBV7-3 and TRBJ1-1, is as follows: GAGVSQTPSNKVTEKGKYVELRCDPISGHTALYWYRQSLGQGPEFLIYFQGTGAADDSGLPNDRFFAVRPEGSVSTLKIQRTERGDSAVYLCASSSTRDSEAFFGQGTRLTVV.

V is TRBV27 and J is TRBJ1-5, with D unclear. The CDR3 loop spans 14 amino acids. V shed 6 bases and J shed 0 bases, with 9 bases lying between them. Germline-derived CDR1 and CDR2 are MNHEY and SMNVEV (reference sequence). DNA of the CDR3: TGTGCCAGCAGGCCAGGAGTTAGCAATCAGCCCCAGCATTTT. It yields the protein CASRPGVSNQPQHF.

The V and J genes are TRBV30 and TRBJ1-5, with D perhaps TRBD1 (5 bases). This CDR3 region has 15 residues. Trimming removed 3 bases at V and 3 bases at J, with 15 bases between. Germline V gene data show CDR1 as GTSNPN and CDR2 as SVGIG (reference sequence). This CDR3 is CAWRAPGRANQPQHF. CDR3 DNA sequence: TGTGCCTGGAGGGCCCCGGGACGGGCCAATCAGCCCCAGCATTTT.

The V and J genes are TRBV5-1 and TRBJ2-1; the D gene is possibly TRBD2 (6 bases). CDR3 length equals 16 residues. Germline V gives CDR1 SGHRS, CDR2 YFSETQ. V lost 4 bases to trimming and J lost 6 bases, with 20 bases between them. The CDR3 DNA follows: TGCGCCAGCAGCAACGGGAGACGTCTAGAGTTCAATGAGCAGTTCTTC. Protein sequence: CASSNGRRLEFNEQFF. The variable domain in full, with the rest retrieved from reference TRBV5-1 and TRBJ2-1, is KAGVTQTPRYLIKTRGQQVTLSCSPISGHRSVSWYQQTPGQGLQFLFEYFSETQRNKGNFPGRFSGRQFSNSRSEMNVSTLELGDSALYLCASSNGRRLEFNEQFFGPGTRLTVL.

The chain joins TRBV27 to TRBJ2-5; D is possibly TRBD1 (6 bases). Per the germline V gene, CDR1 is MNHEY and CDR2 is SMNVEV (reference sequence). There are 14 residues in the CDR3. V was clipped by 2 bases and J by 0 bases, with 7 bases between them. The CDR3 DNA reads TGTGCCAGCAGTTTAACAGGGTACCAAGAGACCCAGTACTTC. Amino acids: CASSLTGYQETQYF.

In nucleotides, the CDR3 is TGTGCCAGCAGCGTCCGGGACAGGGAGGACGGGGAGCTGTTTTTT. This sequence encodes CASSVRDREDGELFF. V usage is TRBV7-9 and J usage is TRBJ2-2; the match to TRBD1 covers 9 bases. Germline V gene lookup returns CDR1 SEHNR and CDR2 FQNEAQ (reference sequence). V trimming: 5 bases; J trimming: 7 bases; junction bases outside the gene matches: 8. This CDR3 is built from 15 residues. Drawing the rest from reference TRBV7-9 and TRBJ2-2, the complete variable domain is DTGVSQNPRHKITKRGQNVTFRCDPISEHNRLYWYRQTLGQGPEFLTYFQNEAQLEKSRLLSDRFSAERPKGSFSTLEIQRTEQGDSAMYLCASSVRDREDGELFFGEGSRLTVL.

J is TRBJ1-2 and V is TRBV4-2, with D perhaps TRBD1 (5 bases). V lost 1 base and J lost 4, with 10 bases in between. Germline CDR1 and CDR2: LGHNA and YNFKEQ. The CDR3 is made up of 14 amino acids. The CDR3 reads CASSQVQQGYGYTF. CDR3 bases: TGTGCCAGCAGCCAAGTCCAGCAGGGCTATGGCTACACCTTC.

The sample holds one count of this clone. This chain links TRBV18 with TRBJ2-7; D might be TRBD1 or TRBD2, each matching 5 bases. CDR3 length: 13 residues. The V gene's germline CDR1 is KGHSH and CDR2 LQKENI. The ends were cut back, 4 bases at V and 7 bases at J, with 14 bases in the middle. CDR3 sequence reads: CASSHGDRQEQYF. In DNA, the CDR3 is TGTGCCAGCTCACACGGGGACCGGCAGGAGCAGTACTTC.

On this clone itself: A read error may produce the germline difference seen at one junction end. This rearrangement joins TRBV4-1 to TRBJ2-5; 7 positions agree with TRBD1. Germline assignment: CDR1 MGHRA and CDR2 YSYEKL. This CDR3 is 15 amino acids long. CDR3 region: CASSQGQADQETQYF. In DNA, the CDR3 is TGCGCCAGCAGTCAAGGACAGGCCGACCAAGAGACCCAGTACTTC.

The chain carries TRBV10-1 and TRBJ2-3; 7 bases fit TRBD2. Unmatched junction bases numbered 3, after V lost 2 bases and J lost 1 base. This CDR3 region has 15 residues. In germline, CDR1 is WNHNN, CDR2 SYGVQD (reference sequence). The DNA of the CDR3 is TGCGCCAGCAGTGAGCTACGGGAGGGCACAGATACGCAGTATTTT. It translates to CASSELREGTDTQYF.

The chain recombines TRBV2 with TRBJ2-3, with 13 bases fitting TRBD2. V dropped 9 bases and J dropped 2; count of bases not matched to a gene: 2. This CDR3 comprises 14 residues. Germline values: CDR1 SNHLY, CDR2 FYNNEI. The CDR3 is CARGLAGITDTQYF. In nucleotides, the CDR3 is TGTGCCAGGGGACTAGCGGGGATCACAGATACGCAGTATTTT.

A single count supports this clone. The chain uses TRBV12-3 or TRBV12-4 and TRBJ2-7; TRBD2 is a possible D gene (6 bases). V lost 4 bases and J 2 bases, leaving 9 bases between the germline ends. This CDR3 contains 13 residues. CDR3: CASSWTKAYEQYF. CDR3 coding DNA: TGTGCCAGCAGTTGGACTAAAGCCTACGAGCAGTACTTC.

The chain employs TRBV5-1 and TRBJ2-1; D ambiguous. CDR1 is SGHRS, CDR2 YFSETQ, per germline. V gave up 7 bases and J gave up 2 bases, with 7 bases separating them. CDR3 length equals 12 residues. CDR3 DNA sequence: TGCGCCAGCTTTCTGACCTACAATGAGCAGTTCTTC. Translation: CASFLTYNEQFF.

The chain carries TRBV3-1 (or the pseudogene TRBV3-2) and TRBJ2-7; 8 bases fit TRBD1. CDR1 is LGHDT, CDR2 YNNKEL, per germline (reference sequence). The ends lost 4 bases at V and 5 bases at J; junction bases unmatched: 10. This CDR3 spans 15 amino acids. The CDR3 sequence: CASSRIGQGQDEQYF. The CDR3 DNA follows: TGTGCCAGCAGCCGGATCGGACAGGGACAGGACGAGCAGTACTTC.